These 26 T cell receptor beta chains originate from one sample sequenced in a study of glioma-infiltrating T cells. TCR alpha and beta CDR3 regions were amplified from RNA using iRepertoire nested multiplex PCR. TCRdb passed the multiplex PCR reads through MiXCR, listing each CDR3 protein once. Of 40,000 or so distinct CDR3 sequences listed, around 20% are singletons. Sequences were obtained from glioma tissue, nonneoplastic brain tissue, or PBMCs (not recorded which). These receptors were taken from a human donor with low-grade glioma or glioblastoma, undergoing nonglioma brain surgery, or in good health (not recorded which).

This clonotype has at least ten counts. The chain employs TRBV2 and TRBJ1-2; D unresolved. Germline V CDR1 and CDR2: SNHLY, FYNNEI. The CDR3 is 14 amino acids. V shed 2 bases and J shed 0 bases, with 7 bases lying between them. The CDR3 DNA follows: TGTGCCAGCAGTGAATGGCAGACTAACTATGGCTACACCTTC. It translates to CASSEWQTNYGYTF.

Of note for this clonotype: One end of the junction varies from germline; a read error may be responsible. This rearrangement joins TRBV28 to TRBJ2-1; 8 nucleotides align to TRBD2. Germline lookup yields CDR1 MDHEN and CDR2 SYDVKM. This CDR3 has 14 amino acids. The CDR3 sequence: CASIGGRNYNEQFF. CDR3 DNA: TGTGCCAGCATTGGCGGGAGGAACTACAATGAGCAGTTTTTC.

This clonotype was counted ten times or more. This chain connects TRBV4-1 to TRBJ2-7, with D perhaps TRBD1 (6 bases). This CDR3 region has 15 residues. CDR1 is MGHRA and CDR2 is YSYEKL in the germline V gene. V gave up 4 bases and J gave up 3 bases, with 16 bases separating them. The chain's CDR3 is CASSLNNRVGYEQYF. In nucleotides, the CDR3 is TGCGCCAGCAGCCTTAACAACAGGGTAGGCTACGAGCAGTACTTC.

A few counts support this clonotype. The chain has TRBV19 and TRBJ2-7; D gene uncertain. Germline loops: CDR1 LNHDA, CDR2 SQIVND (reference sequence). The CDR3 spans 11 residues. The V and J ends lost 6 bases and 2 bases respectively, with 5 bases between them. In DNA form, the CDR3 reads TGTGCCAGTAGCCAACCCTACGAGCAGTACGTC. Protein product: CASSQPYEQYV.

V is TRBV2 and J is TRBJ1-1; possibly TRBD1 for D (5 bases). V shed 10 bases and J shed 5 bases, with 17 bases lying between them. CDR3 length equals 13 residues. CDR1 is SNHLY and CDR2 is FYNNEI in the germline V gene. CDR3 sequence reads: CATSGLGRTEAFF. The CDR3 nucleotides read TGTGCCACCTCAGGGCTCGGGCGGACTGAAGCTTTCTTT. The full variable domain, rest sourced from reference TRBV2 and TRBJ1-1, is EPEVTQTPSHQVTQMGQEVILRCVPISNHLYFYWYRQILGQKVEFLVSFYNNEISEKSEIFDDQFSVERPDGSNFTLKIRSTKLEDSAMYFCATSGLGRTEAFFGQGTRLTVV.

With regard to this clonotype: Since a much larger clone is just one base distant, this may be a read error. J is TRBJ2-5 and V is TRBV15, with D unclear. Germline V gives CDR1 LNHNV, CDR2 YYDKDF (reference sequence). This CDR3 comprises 13 residues. CDR3 nucleotide sequence: TGTTCCACCAGCAGAGTTGGCCAAGAGACCCAGTACTTC. Its protein is CSTSRVGQETQYF. Using reference TRBV15 and TRBJ2-5 for the parts outside the CDR3, the full variable domain is DAMVIQNPRYQVTQFGKPVTLSCSQTLNHNVMYWYQQKSSQAPKLLFHYYDKDFNNEADTPDNFQSRRPNTSFCFLDIRSPGLGDTAMYLCSTSRVGQETQYFGPGTRLLVL.

This clonotype has at least ten counts. The rearrangement uses TRBV5-1 and TRBJ2-7, with D uncertain. The CDR3 spans 13 residues. Germline V gene data show CDR1 as SGHRS and CDR2 as YFSETQ. The ends were cut back, 2 bases at V and 2 bases at J, with 8 bases in the middle. CDR3 nucleotides: TGCGCCAGCAGCTTATATCCCACCTACGAGCAGTACGTC. Its translation is CASSLYPTYEQYV.

This clonotype was seen at least ten times. The V call is TRBV7-9, the J call TRBJ1-1; D is unresolved. The V gene's germline CDR1 is SEHNR and CDR2 FQNEAQ (reference sequence). The CDR3 spans 11 residues. The V and J ends lost 8 bases and 1 base respectively, with 5 bases between them. The CDR3 DNA reads as TGTGCCAGCTCCAAGAACACTGAAGCTTTCTTT. Protein product: CASSKNTEAFF.

This clonotype was observed at least ten times. J is TRBJ2-1 and V is TRBV6-2 or TRBV6-3; 13 bases line up with TRBD2. The V gene end was trimmed by 3 bases and the J gene end by 5 bases; junction bases not matched to a gene: 10. Germline assignment: CDR1 MNHEY and CDR2 SVGEGT. The CDR3 runs 18 residues. CDR3 coding DNA: TGTGCCAGCAGTTATTCCACTAGCGGGAGGGCCGATCACAATGAGCAGTTCTTC. Residues: CASSYSTSGRADHNEQFF.

Ten or more counts support this clonotype. V usage is TRBV20-1 and J usage is TRBJ2-7; D ambiguous. CDR3 length equals 14 residues. Germline CDR1 reads DFQATT; CDR2 reads SNEGSKA (reference sequence). V dropped 3 bases and J dropped 3 bases, with 15 bases sitting between them. DNA of the CDR3: TGCAGTGCTAGGGCCCCCGAAGGATTCTACGAGCAGTACTTC. It yields the protein CSARAPEGFYEQYF.

The chain joins TRBV5-1 to TRBJ2-7; D gene unclear. This CDR3 spans 13 amino acids. Germline CDR1 SGHRS, CDR2 YFSETQ. Trimming cost V 7 bases and J 6 bases, with 17 bases left between them. CDR3 nucleotides: TGCGCCAGCGGCCCGGACCCGTCGGGCGAGCAGTACTTC. Amino acid sequence: CASGPDPSGEQYF.

Ten or more counts support this clonotype. The chain employs TRBV2 and TRBJ1-1; maybe TRBD1 (5 bases). The CDR3 spans 13 residues. CDR1 and CDR2 from the germline V gene are SNHLY and FYNNEI. V lost 8 bases, J lost 3 bases, and 13 bases lay in between. The DNA of the CDR3 is TGTGCCAGCGGGGACGGTCTGGACACTGAAGCTTTCTTT. This sequence encodes CASGDGLDTEAFF. Based on the CDR3 plus reference TRBV2 and TRBJ1-1, the full variable domain is EPEVTQTPSHQVTQMGQEVILRCVPISNHLYFYWYRQILGQKVEFLVSFYNNEISEKSEIFDDQFSVERPDGSNFTLKIRSTKLEDSAMYFCASGDGLDTEAFFGQGTRLTVV.

For this clonotype: Just one base apart from a much larger clone, this may be a read error. This sequence joins TRBV19 and TRBJ1-2; a weak D match, TRBD1 (5 bases). CDR1 and CDR2 from the germline V gene are LNHDA and SQIVND (reference sequence). V lost 5 bases and J lost 7, with 17 bases in between. This CDR3 is 14 amino acids long. In DNA, the CDR3 is TGTGCCAGTAGTCTCGATCAGGGCGACTGTGGCTACACCTTC. Residues: CASSLDQGDCGYTF.

This clonotype was detected many times. The V and J genes are TRBV20-1 and TRBJ2-1, with D perhaps TRBD1 (6 bases). Trimming took 1 base from V and 3 from J, leaving 13 bases between them. The CDR3 loop spans 15 amino acids. CDR1 is DFQATT and CDR2 is SNEGSKA in the germline V gene (reference sequence). CDR3 sequence: CSARGIGGRYNEQFF. In nucleotides, the CDR3 is TGCAGTGCTAGAGGGATAGGGGGACGCTACAATGAGCAGTTCTTC.

This clonotype was seen a handful of times. The genes are TRBV29-1 and TRBJ2-5, with a weak D call TRBD1 (5 bases). Germline V gene sequence: CDR1 SQVTM, CDR2 ANQGSEA. V was cut by 3 bases and J by 5 bases, with 16 bases left in between. This CDR3 has 14 amino acids. CDR3 bases: TGCAGCGTTGAGGCGCAGGGATTAGGGGAGACCCAGTACTTC. Translation gives CSVEAQGLGETQYF.

In its sample, this clonotype was seen many times. The CDR3 DNA reads TGCGCCAGCAGCCAAGATGTCAGTCCCGGTGTTCGCGAGCAGTACTTC. Amino acids: CASSQDVSPGVREQYF. The chain couples TRBV4-3 to TRBJ2-7; D gene ambiguous. The germline CDR1 and CDR2 sequences are LGHNA and YSLEER. Trimming took 0 bases from V and 6 from J, leaving 18 bases between them. The CDR3 is 16 amino acids.

There are many counts of this clonotype. The chain recombines TRBV20-1 with TRBJ2-3; 13 bases fit TRBD2. Trimming removed 5 bases from V and 2 bases from J; junction bases left unmatched: 7. This CDR3 region has 16 residues. Germline CDR1 DFQATT, CDR2 SNEGSKA (reference sequence). The CDR3 sequence: CSAPGTSGENTDTQYF. CDR3 DNA: TGCAGTGCTCCGGGGACTAGCGGGGAGAACACAGATACGCAGTATTTT.

This chain uses TRBV9 with TRBJ1-1; no clear D. Trimming took 0 bases from V and 2 from J, leaving 8 bases between them. The CDR3 runs 14 residues. Germline V gene data show CDR1 as SGDLS and CDR2 as YYNGEE. CDR3 sequence: CASSVDPRNTEAFF. Written as DNA, the CDR3 is TGTGCCAGCAGCGTAGATCCCAGAAACACTGAAGCTTTCTTT.

As concerns this clonotype: Just one base apart from a much larger clone, this may be a read error. The chain's CDR3 is CASSQGLQGSSYNSPLHF. DNA for the CDR3: TGTGCCAGCAGCCAAGGTCTACAGGGGAGCTCCTATAATTCACCCCTCCACTTT. This sequence joins TRBV4-2 and TRBJ1-6; TRBD1 matches at 7 bases. Germline trimming cut 1 base from V and 0 bases from J; bases unmatched to any gene: 6. CDR3 length equals 18 residues. Germline CDR1 and CDR2: LGHNA and YNFKEQ.

This clonotype was observed at least ten times. The chain joins TRBV19 to TRBJ2-7; perhaps TRBD1 as D (6 bases). The CDR3 runs 13 residues. V lost 3 bases and J lost 1, with 7 bases in between. The V gene's germline CDR1 is LNHDA and CDR2 SQIVND (reference sequence). CDR3 bases: TGTGCCAGTAGTATGGACAGTTCCTACGAGCAGTACTTC. This gives the protein CASSMDSSYEQYF.

The V call is TRBV2, the J call TRBJ1-6; no reliable D call. Germline loops: CDR1 SNHLY, CDR2 FYNNEI. V gave up 3 bases and J gave up 7 bases, with 10 bases separating them. The CDR3 contains 14 residues. Written as DNA, the CDR3 is TGTGCCAGCAGTGAGGAGGGCATCAATTCACCCCTCCACTTT. The encoded protein is CASSEEGINSPLHF. Combining the CDR3 with reference TRBV2 and TRBJ1-6 gives the whole variable domain EPEVTQTPSHQVTQMGQEVILRCVPISNHLYFYWYRQILGQKVEFLVSFYNNEISEKSEIFDDQFSVERPDGSNFTLKIRSTKLEDSAMYFCASSEEGINSPLHFGNGTRLTVT.

This clonotype has ten or more counts. The chain has TRBV28 and TRBJ1-5; no clear D gene. There are 14 residues in the CDR3. The germline V gene has CDR1 MDHEN and CDR2 SYDVKM. Trimming pared 4 bases from V and 1 base from J, leaving 8 bases between. CDR3 DNA: TGTGCCAGCAGTTCCCCGGGGAGCAATCAGCCCCAGCATTTT. Amino acids: CASSSPGSNQPQHF.

Details on this clonotype: The junction departs from germline at one end; a sequencing error may be responsible. The rearrangement links TRBV28 to TRBJ2-6, with D possibly being TRBD1 (5 bases). Germline assignment: CDR1 MDHEN and CDR2 SYDVKM. The CDR3 consists of 16 residues. Here the CDR3 DNA reads TGTACCAGCACCAATCAAGGGGCGTCTGGGGCCAACGCCCTGACTTTC. It translates to CTSTNQGASGANALTF.

This clonotype was picked up many times. This chain joins TRBV20-1 and TRBJ2-5; D is ambiguous. The germline V gene encodes CDR1 DFQATT and CDR2 SNEGSKA (reference sequence). The CDR3 spans 11 residues. The ends were cut back, 6 bases at V and 5 bases at J, with 10 bases in the middle. The CDR3 here is CSAPSVETQYF. The CDR3 bases are TGCAGTGCCCCGTCAGTGGAGACCCAGTACTTC.

This clonotype was recorded many times. The chain is built from TRBV12-3 or TRBV12-4 and TRBJ2-7, with D unclear. This CDR3 spans 13 amino acids. V lost 3 bases to trimming and J lost 6 bases, with 12 bases between them. The CDR3 protein is CASSFFPVGEQYF. CDR3 in DNA: TGTGCCAGCAGTTTTTTTCCGGTAGGCGAGCAGTACTTC.

This clonotype has at least ten counts. This sequence joins TRBV14 and TRBJ1-2; D is uncertain. Trimming left V 9 bases short and J 10 bases short, with 21 bases between. Germline CDR1 reads SGHDN; CDR2 reads FVKESK. The CDR3 runs to 13 residues. The CDR3, as DNA: TGTGCCAGTTCACTAGACGGTTCCTGGGTCTACACCTTC. The encoded protein is CASSLDGSWVYTF.